This is a list of T cell receptor beta chains from one sample in a study of shared clonotypes between healthy human individuals. Measured with immunoSEQ multiplex PCR; TCRdb has only the in-frame clones, and not every one. The profile covers a few million clones, with 85% to 95% appearing a single time and 0.37% taken by the ten largest. The sample taken for sequencing was naive CD4+ T cells from PBMCs. These receptors originate from a man younger than 35 in good health. Some clones in this sample may be carry-over from other donors' samples. The CDR3 runs from the conserved cysteine through the conserved F or W. A D gene is named only where the DNA matches it firmly. Expanded clones get a size class; other rows say once, few or many, or leave the size out.

clone_size,j_call,d_call,v_call,cdr3_nt,cdr3_aa
once,TRBJ2-5,.,TRBV2,TGTGCCAGCAGTGAACAGGGTCCTCAAGAGACCCAGTACTTC,CASSEQGPQETQYF
.,TRBJ2-7,.,TRBV9,TGTGCCAGCAGCGTAGGGGGTGTACGGGCCTACGAGCAGTACTTC,CASSVGGVRAYEQYF
.,TRBJ2-7,.,TRBV7-2,TGTGCCAGCAGCTTAGTGGCGGGTGAGCAGTACTTC,CASSLVAGEQYF
.,TRBJ1-4,.,TRBV28,TGTGCCAGCAGTTTACCCCGACCGGGTGAAAAACTGTTTTTT,CASSLPRPGEKLFF
.,TRBJ2-7,TRBD1,TRBV7-2,TGTGCCAGCAGCTTATACCGGGACAGGTCCTACGAGCAGTACTTC,CASSLYRDRSYEQYF
once,TRBJ1-5,TRBD1,TRBV28,TGTGCCAGCAGAGACAGGGGGCAAGATCAGCCCCAGCATTTT,CASRDRGQDQPQHF
.,TRBJ2-7,TRBD2,TRBV28,TGTGCCAGCACATCGACTAGCTTCACTTCCTACGAGCAGTACTTC,CASTSTSFTSYEQYF
.,TRBJ1-4,.,TRBV10-3,TGTGCCATCAGTGGGACAGTTAATGAAAAACTGTTTTTT,CAISGTVNEKLFF
.,TRBJ2-7,TRBD2,TRBV4-3,TGCGCCAGCAGCCTGTCTCTAGCGGGTAATTACGAGCAGTACTTC,CASSLSLAGNYEQYF
.,TRBJ2-7,TRBD2,TRBV5-1,TGCGCCAGCAGCCCTGATGGGGGGGCCTACGAGCAGTACTTC,CASSPDGGAYEQYF
few,TRBJ2-5,.,TRBV11-2,TGTGCCAGCAGCTTAGCGGAAGAGACCCAGTACTTC,CASSLAEETQYF
.,TRBJ2-5,TRBD1,TRBV29-1,TGCAGCGGAGGGACAGGGGGCTGGGAGACCCAGTACTTC,CSGGTGGWETQYF
few,TRBJ2-2,.,TRBV6-1,TGTGCCAGCAGTCGGGACCGACTCACCGGGGAGCTGTTTTTT,CASSRDRLTGELFF
once,TRBJ2-1,.,TRBV18,TGTGCCAGCTCACCACAGCGGAGTTACAATGAGCAGTTCTTC,CASSPQRSYNEQFF
.,TRBJ1-6,.,TRBV11-2,TGTGCCAGCAGCCCCCGCCGTAATTCACCCCTCCACTTT,CASSPRRNSPLHF
.,TRBJ1-4,TRBD1,TRBV5-1,TGCGCCAGCACCATTACTCTCGACAGGGTAGCAAAGGGAGAAAAACTGTTTTTT,CASTITLDRVAKGEKLFF
.,TRBJ1-2,.,TRBV11-2,TGTGCCAGCAGCTTAGATTATGGTTCGGGTGGCTACACCTTC,CASSLDYGSGGYTF
.,TRBJ1-2,TRBD1,TRBV27,TGTGCCAGCAGTTTCCGTCAGGGGAGACAGGGTGGCTACACCTTC,CASSFRQGRQGGYTF
.,TRBJ2-7,.,TRBV28,TGTGCCACCGAGGCTCTGGGTTACGAGCAGTACTTC,CATEALGYEQYF
.,TRBJ2-7,.,TRBV6-1,TGTGCCAGCAGTGAACTCGGGGCCGAGCAGTACTTC,CASSELGAEQYF
.,TRBJ2-4,.,TRBV6-5,TGTGCCAGCAGCCTCTCCGCGCTCCAAAGTGGCATTCAGTACTTC,CASSLSALQSGIQYF
once,TRBJ2-1,.,TRBV7-3,TGTGCCAGCAGCCCAGGAGGGAGCGGTTCCTACAATGAGCAGTTCTTC,CASSPGGSGSYNEQFF
.,TRBJ2-2,TRBD1,TRBV6-5,TGTGCCATCTCCCGAAAGGACAGGGGGGCCGGGGAGCTGTTTTTT,CAISRKDRGAGELFF
.,TRBJ2-2,.,TRBV7-3,TGTGCCAGCAGCTCCACCCTCGGGGGGCGAGGGGAGCTGTTTTTT,CASSSTLGGRGELFF
.,TRBJ2-3,TRBD1,TRBV9,TGTGCCAGCAGCGCTAGACAGGGGGCTCTCTCTAGCACAGATACGCAGTATTTT,CASSARQGALSSTDTQYF
.,TRBJ1-5,.,TRBV19,TGTGCCAGTAGTATTTCGCCCAACAGGTCTAATCAGCCCCAGCATTTT,CASSISPNRSNQPQHF
.,TRBJ2-3,.,TRBV7-3,TGTGCCAGCAGCCCCAATGGACGCCGACAGGATACGCAGTATTTT,CASSPNGRRQDTQYF
.,TRBJ2-5,.,TRBV7-3,TGTGCCAGCAGCTCCGGACGACAGATGGCGGAGACCCAGTACTTC,CASSSGRQMAETQYF
.,TRBJ2-5,.,TRBV18,TGTGCCAGCTCACTCCTACAGGGTGCGACCCAAGAGACCCAGTACTTC,CASSLLQGATQETQYF
few,TRBJ1-1,.,TRBV27,TGTGCCAGCAGTTCATATGCGGGCACTGAAGCTTTCTTT,CASSSYAGTEAFF
.,TRBJ2-7,TRBD1,TRBV10-1,TGCGCCAGCAGTGAGCCCCGGGACAGACACTCCTACGAGCAGTACTTC,CASSEPRDRHSYEQYF
.,TRBJ1-1,.,TRBV7-8,TGTGCCAGCAGCTTAGCCATCACTGGGGCCGAAGCTTTCTTT,CASSLAITGAEAFF
.,TRBJ2-2,TRBD2,TRBV9,TGTGCCAGCAGCGGATCCGGGACTAGAGGGGGCGGGGAGCTGTTTTTT,CASSGSGTRGGGELFF
.,TRBJ2-7,TRBD1,TRBV28,TGTGCCAGCAGTTTTTCCACAGGGGCTAACTACGAGCAGTACTTC,CASSFSTGANYEQYF
.,TRBJ2-2,TRBD1,TRBV19,TGTGCCAGTAGTAGACAGGGGAGTTCCGGGGAGCTGTTTTTT,CASSRQGSSGELFF
.,TRBJ1-3,.,TRBV7-2,TGTGCCAGCAGCTTTTCGTCAGGCAACTCTGGAAACACCATATATTTT,CASSFSSGNSGNTIYF
.,TRBJ2-5,TRBD1,TRBV5-1,TGTGCCAGCAGCTCCGGGACAGGGGCCGGGGAGACCCAGTACTTC,CASSSGTGAGETQYF
once,TRBJ2-1,TRBD2,TRBV19,TGTGCCAGTAGTATACCCTCTGGGGTTTCGGGAGGGGCGTTCTTC,CASSIPSGVSGGAFF
.,TRBJ2-5,TRBD1,TRBV5-1,TGCGCCAGCAGCTCAACCGGGACAGAGGGTGAGACCCAGTACTTC,CASSSTGTEGETQYF
once,TRBJ1-1,.,TRBV28,TGTGCCAGCAGGGGTTCGGGGGCAGGTGACACTGAAGCTTTCTTT,CASRGSGAGDTEAFF
.,TRBJ2-5,TRBD2,TRBV6-1,TGTGCCAGCGGTTTGGGGGGGGGTGGCCAAGAGACCCAGTACTTC,CASGLGGGGQETQYF
.,TRBJ2-1,.,TRBV7-3,TGTGCCAGCAGCTTAGGCGTAGATAACGATGAGCAGTTCTTC,CASSLGVDNDEQFF
.,TRBJ1-1,.,TRBV14,TGTGCCAGCAGCTTCTACCCCCGTAACACTGAAGCTTTCTTT,CASSFYPRNTEAFF
.,TRBJ1-5,.,TRBV2,TGTGCCAGCAGGGACTCTCTACAGCCCCAGCATTTT,CASRDSLQPQHF
.,TRBJ2-7,TRBD2,TRBV5-1,TGCGCCAGCAGCCCGTTAGCTAGCGGATCCTACGAGCAGTACTTC,CASSPLASGSYEQYF
.,TRBJ1-2,.,TRBV10-3,TGTGCCATCAGTGACGCAGAGACAGGCAACTATGGCTACACCTTC,CAISDAETGNYGYTF
.,TRBJ1-3,.,TRBV30,TGTGCCTGGAGCCCCGGCCGGGGGGCTGGAAACACCATATATTTT,CAWSPGRGAGNTIYF
.,TRBJ2-3,TRBD1,TRBV5-1,TGCGCCAGCGCCCACACCGACAGGGGGCCTAGCACAGATACGCAGTATTTT,CASAHTDRGPSTDTQYF
.,TRBJ1-2,.,TRBV2,TGTGCCAGCAGGACCCTATCCCGAGGGACCGGCTATGGCTACACCTTC,CASRTLSRGTGYGYTF
.,TRBJ1-2,TRBD1,TRBV28,TGTGCCAGCAGTTGGGACAGGGCTTATCTCGGGGGCTACACCTTC,CASSWDRAYLGGYTF